The 6 T cell receptor beta chains presented below share a single source sample, sequenced in a study of identical twins. TCRdb used MiXCR to reprocess the 5' RACE reads, holding one entry per CDR3 protein. There are some 600,000 distinct CDR3 sequences in the sample; around 7.5% occur only once, and roughly 1.6% lies in the top ten. These data were also reused for a study on yellow fever vaccine responses in identical twins.

The sequencing sample was made of PBMCs. Source of these receptors: a woman aged 18-35 years in good health.

This clonotype occurred a few times. The CDR3 sequence: CSAKRQEVITEAFF. The DNA for the CDR3 is TGCAGCGCAAAACGACAGGAGGTAATTACTGAAGCTTTCTTT. This chain uses TRBV29-1 with TRBJ1-1; weak D call: TRBD1 (6 bases). The CDR3 spans 14 residues. Per germline, CDR1 SQVTM and CDR2 ANQGSEA. The V end was cut by 7 bases, the J end by 5 bases, with 20 bases between.

This clonotype has a handful of counts. The chain employs TRBV10-3 and TRBJ2-6, with no clear D. The CDR3 extends over 14 amino acids. V gave up 4 bases and J gave up 4 bases, with 8 bases separating them. Germline loops: CDR1 ENHRY, CDR2 SYGVKD. Written as DNA, the CDR3 is TGTGCCATCAGTGCCGGGTCCGGGGCCAACGTCCTGACTTTC. This translates into CAISAGSGANVLTF.

This clonotype was found a few times. The rearrangement uses TRBV19 and TRBJ1-1; no clear D gene. Germline CDR1 is LNHDA and CDR2 is SQIVND (reference sequence). The V gene lost 7 bases and the J gene lost 0 bases, with 12 bases spanning the gap. The CDR3 extends over 14 amino acids. The CDR3 sequence: CASTNTGMNTEAFF. In nucleotides, the CDR3 is TGTGCCAGTACCAACACGGGGATGAACACTGAAGCTTTCTTT.

CDR3 sequence: CASSTRTGNEQFF. CDR3 DNA sequence: TGTGCCAGCAGTACCAGGACGGGGAATGAGCAGTTCTTC. This sequence joins TRBV6-1 and TRBJ2-1; a possible D gene is TRBD2 (5 bases). V dropped 5 bases and J dropped 7 bases, with 12 bases sitting between them. Germline assignment: CDR1 MNHNS and CDR2 SASEGT. This CDR3 region has 13 residues.

This clonotype was counted only a few times. This chain joins TRBV18 and TRBJ2-6; D is ambiguous. This CDR3 spans 16 amino acids. V lost 3 bases, J lost 0 bases, and 9 bases lay in between. Germline-derived CDR1 and CDR2 are KGHSH and LQKENI. CDR3 region: CASSPPSPSGANVLTF. The CDR3 DNA follows: TGTGCCAGCTCACCCCCCTCACCCTCTGGGGCCAACGTCCTGACTTTC.

The chain links TRBV29-1 to TRBJ2-1; the match to TRBD2 covers 7 bases. V lost 7 bases and J lost 4; bases outside the gene matches: 7. Germline V gives CDR1 SQVTM, CDR2 ANQGSEA. This CDR3 is 13 amino acids long. CDR3 sequence reads: CSATSRTYNEQFF. In DNA, the CDR3 is TGCAGCGCGACTAGCCGAACTTACAATGAGCAGTTCTTC.